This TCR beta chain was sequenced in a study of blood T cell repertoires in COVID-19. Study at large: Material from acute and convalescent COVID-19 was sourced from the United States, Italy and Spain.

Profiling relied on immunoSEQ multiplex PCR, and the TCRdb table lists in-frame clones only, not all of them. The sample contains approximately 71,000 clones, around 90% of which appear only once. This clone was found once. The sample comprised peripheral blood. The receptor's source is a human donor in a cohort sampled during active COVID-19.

In nucleotides, the CDR3 is TGTGCCTACCTTAGGCTAGCGGCCCAGTTAAGCTCCTACAATGAGCAGTTCTTC. Amino acid sequence: CAYLRLAAQLSSYNEQFF. The chain employs TRBV30 and TRBJ2-1, with 7 bases fitting TRBD2. This CDR3 region has 18 residues. Looked up from germline, CDR1 is GTSNPN and CDR2 is SVGIG (reference sequence). Trimming cost V 7 bases and J 0 bases; bases outside gene matches: 18.